This is a list of T cell receptor beta chains from one sample in a study of immune evolution from preneoplasia to lung adenocarcinoma. The data were produced by immunoSEQ multiplex PCR, yet TCRdb's version contains in-frame clones alone and is incomplete. This sample has some 4,200 clones; roughly 80% occur once, and the top ten carry around 8%. Source material: FFPE lung adenocarcinoma in situ tissue. Every receptor here comes from a person in their sixties or seventies with lung adenocarcinoma. Both conserved end residues are part of each CDR3. D genes are given only for firm matches. Not every row has a clone size; where given, it reads once, few, many or a size class.

size: NA; D: NA; J: TRBJ2-2; V: TRBV6-6; DNA: TGTGCCAGCAGTTACGTAACCGGGGAGCTGTTTTTT; CDR3: CASSYVTGELFF
size: NA; D: TRBD2; J: TRBJ2-1; V: TRBV7-2; DNA: TGTGCCAGCAGCTTAAGGTGGACTAGCGGGGCGGATGAGCAGTTCTTC; CDR3: CASSLRWTSGADEQFF
size: large; D: NA; J: TRBJ1-1; V: TRBV5-6; DNA: TGTGCCAGCAGTACCGGGACATGGGAAACTGAAGCTTTCTTT; CDR3: CASSTGTWETEAFF
size: few; D: NA; J: TRBJ1-2; V: TRBV6-1; DNA: TGTGCCAGCAGTGAATCCGGCGGACTCTATGGCTACACCTTC; CDR3: CASSESGGLYGYTF
size: NA; D: NA; J: TRBJ2-7; V: TRBV7-2; DNA: TGTGCCAGCAGCTTAGTACGGGGGAGCTCCTACGAGCAGTACTTC; CDR3: CASSLVRGSSYEQYF
size: NA; D: TRBD1; J: TRBJ1-6; V: TRBV4-3; DNA: TGCGCCAGCAGCCAACCGGGACAGGAAAATTCACCCCTCCACTTT; CDR3: CASSQPGQENSPLHF
size: NA; D: TRBD1; J: TRBJ1-5; V: TRBV27; DNA: TGTGCCAGCAGATCCGGACAGGGTGATCAGCCCCAGCATTTT; CDR3: CASRSGQGDQPQHF
size: NA; D: TRBD2; J: TRBJ2-3; V: TRBV11-2; DNA: TGTGCCAGCAGCACGCCGGGGGGAAGCACAGATACGCAGTATTTT; CDR3: CASSTPGGSTDTQYF
size: NA; D: TRBD1; J: TRBJ2-7; V: TRBV28; DNA: TGTGCCAGCAGTTTTGACAGGGAAGAAGGCTACGAGCAGTACTTC; CDR3: CASSFDREEGYEQYF
size: NA; D: NA; J: TRBJ1-5; V: TRBV5-1; DNA: TGCGCCAGCAGCTTGGACGGTTTCGGCGAGCCCCAGCATTTT; CDR3: CASSLDGFGEPQHF
size: NA; D: NA; J: TRBJ2-7; V: TRBV11-2; DNA: TGTGCCAGCAGCTTCGGGACACTTTACGAGCAGTACTTC; CDR3: CASSFGTLYEQYF
size: NA; D: NA; J: TRBJ2-7; V: TRBV2; DNA: TGTGCCAAAAGCGGGGACATGAATTCCTACGAGCAGTACTTC; CDR3: CAKSGDMNSYEQYF
size: NA; D: TRBD2; J: TRBJ2-7; V: TRBV5-1; DNA: TGCGCCAGCAGCTGGGGACTAGCTACGGCCCAGGACGAGCAGTACTTC; CDR3: CASSWGLATAQDEQYF
size: NA; D: NA; J: TRBJ2-5; V: TRBV18; DNA: TGTGCCAGCCAAAAATCGGGACTGCTTAGTGAGACCCAGTACTTC; CDR3: CASQKSGLLSETQYF
size: NA; D: NA; J: TRBJ1-5; V: TRBV19; DNA: TGTGCCAGTAGTATCCAGCGTGATCAGCCCCAGCATTTT; CDR3: CASSIQRDQPQHF
size: NA; D: NA; J: TRBJ1-3; V: TRBV29-1; DNA: TGCAGCGTCGGAGAATCGAACGGAAACACCATATATTTT; CDR3: CSVGESNGNTIYF
size: NA; D: NA; J: TRBJ1-3; V: TRBV4-1; DNA: TGCGCCAGCAGCCAAGTGGGGGGAAACACCATATATTTT; CDR3: CASSQVGGNTIYF
size: NA; D: NA; J: TRBJ1-1; V: TRBV7-3; DNA: TGTGCCAGCAGCGCTACGAGGAGCTCCGCAGCTTTCTTT; CDR3: CASSATRSSAAFF
size: few; D: TRBD2; J: TRBJ2-3; V: TRBV4-1; DNA: TGCGCCAGCAGCCAGGCCACGGGGGTAGCGGGGTTACTAAATACGCAGTATTTT; CDR3: CASSQATGVAGLLNTQYF
size: few; D: NA; J: TRBJ2-3; V: TRBV6-4; DNA: TGTGCCAGCAGTGAAGGCGGGAGCACAGATACGCAGTATTTT; CDR3: CASSEGGSTDTQYF
size: NA; D: NA; J: TRBJ2-2; V: TRBV11-2; DNA: TGTGCCAGCAGCTTAAGGGCAGCGCTTAACACCGGGGAGCTGTTTTTT; CDR3: CASSLRAALNTGELFF
size: NA; D: NA; J: TRBJ2-3; V: TRBV5-6; DNA: TGTGCCAGCAGCTTTCGGGGTGGGGCCCCAGATACGCAGTATTTT; CDR3: CASSFRGGAPDTQYF
size: NA; D: NA; J: TRBJ2-4; V: TRBV7-2; DNA: TGTGCCAGCAGACCGCCCGGGACCAACAAAAACATTCAGTACTTC; CDR3: CASRPPGTNKNIQYF
size: NA; D: NA; J: TRBJ2-6; V: TRBV12-1; DNA: TGTGCCAGCAGCGGTATCGTAGGACAAAGTCGGGCCAACGTCCTGACTTTC; CDR3: CASSGIVGQSRANVLTF
size: NA; D: TRBD1; J: TRBJ2-7; V: TRBV13; DNA: TGTGCCAGCAGCTCTCGGGACAGCCACTACGAGCAGTACTTC; CDR3: CASSSRDSHYEQYF
size: NA; D: NA; J: TRBJ2-2; V: TRBV7-3; DNA: TGTGCCAGCAGCCCCAGGGTTACCGGGGAGCTGTTTTTT; CDR3: CASSPRVTGELFF
size: NA; D: NA; J: TRBJ2-7; V: TRBV6-1; DNA: TGTGCCAGCAGTTTTGTAGACAGTCGCTACGAGCAGTACTTC; CDR3: CASSFVDSRYEQYF
size: NA; D: NA; J: TRBJ1-5; V: TRBV27; DNA: TGTGCCAGCAGTTTCGCCGGGGGTGACCAGCCCCAGCATTTT; CDR3: CASSFAGGDQPQHF
size: NA; D: NA; J: TRBJ2-7; V: TRBV7-3; DNA: TGTGCCAGCAGTTCAGACCCAGCCTCCTACGAGCAGTACTTC; CDR3: CASSSDPASYEQYF
size: NA; D: TRBD2; J: TRBJ2-5; V: TRBV6-1; DNA: TGTGCCAGCAGTGAACCGAGCGGGGGGTACCAAGAGACCCAGTACTTC; CDR3: CASSEPSGGYQETQYF
size: NA; D: TRBD1; J: TRBJ1-1; V: TRBV7-7; DNA: TGTGCTAGCAGCCGGGACAGGGGACTTACTGAAGCTTTCTTT; CDR3: CASSRDRGLTEAFF
size: few; D: NA; J: TRBJ2-1; V: TRBV19; DNA: TGTGCCAGTAGTTGGGGGGCTACCTACAATGAGCAGTTCTTC; CDR3: CASSWGATYNEQFF
size: once; D: NA; J: TRBJ2-3; V: TRBV10-3; DNA: TGTGCCATCATGGCGGGCAGTTTCACAGATACGCAGTATTTT; CDR3: CAIMAGSFTDTQYF
size: NA; D: TRBD2; J: TRBJ2-3; V: TRBV2; DNA: TGTGCCAGCAGGGGCCAACTAGCGGGGGGGCCGCGGACGCAGTATTTT; CDR3: CASRGQLAGGPRTQYF
size: NA; D: NA; J: TRBJ1-5; V: TRBV9; DNA: TGTGCCAGCAGCGCCCAGGGAGGCAATCAGCCCCAGCATTTT; CDR3: CASSAQGGNQPQHF
size: NA; D: TRBD2; J: TRBJ2-7; V: TRBV5-6; DNA: TGTGCCAGCGTGGGGAGGCGGGGGGGCCGTTACGAGCAGTACTTC; CDR3: CASVGRRGGRYEQYF
size: few; D: TRBD1; J: TRBJ1-2; V: TRBV29-1; DNA: TGCAGCGTTCTAGAGACAGGGGACTATGGCTACACCTTC; CDR3: CSVLETGDYGYTF
size: NA; D: TRBD1; J: TRBJ2-3; V: TRBV19; DNA: TGTGCCAGTAGTATAGGCGGACAGGTGCTAAATACGCAGTATTTT; CDR3: CASSIGGQVLNTQYF
size: NA; D: NA; J: TRBJ2-3; V: TRBV6-1; DNA: TGTGCCAGCAGTCTTGACGGGGGAAGCACAGATACGCAGTATTTT; CDR3: CASSLDGGSTDTQYF
size: NA; D: NA; J: TRBJ1-3; V: TRBV21-1; DNA: TGTGCCAGCAGCAAAGTCCCGCCCCATCCGGGAAACACCATATATTTT; CDR3: CASSKVPPHPGNTIYF
size: NA; D: NA; J: TRBJ2-1; V: TRBV7-2; DNA: TGTGCCAGCAGCTTACAGCGTGGGCATGAGCAGTTCTTC; CDR3: CASSLQRGHEQFF
size: NA; D: TRBD1; J: TRBJ2-7; V: TRBV15; DNA: TGTGCCACCAGCAGGGAACGACAGGGCCCCTACGAGCAGTACTTC; CDR3: CATSRERQGPYEQYF
size: NA; D: NA; J: TRBJ2-2; V: TRBV5-4; DNA: TGTGCCAGCAGCTTGGTCGAGAACACCGGGGAGCTGTTTTTT; CDR3: CASSLVENTGELFF
size: NA; D: NA; J: TRBJ2-1; V: TRBV11-1; DNA: TGTGCCAGCAGCTTAGGCAATGAGCAGTTCTTC; CDR3: CASSLGNEQFF
size: NA; D: NA; J: TRBJ2-7; V: TRBV11-2; DNA: TGTGCCAGCAGCTTAGATCCGGGGGCCTACGAGCAGTACTTC; CDR3: CASSLDPGAYEQYF